This T cell receptor (beta chain) is from a study of shared T cell receptors in the human thymus. Sequencing was performed with immunoSEQ multiplex PCR; in TCRdb, only in-frame clones are kept and a portion is missing. The data show 500,000 to 750,000 clones, 85% to 90% seen once. The junction had 5 bases not matched to a gene; V was cut back by 4 bases and J by 3 bases. CDR1 is PRHDT, CDR2 FYEKMQ, per germline (reference sequence). The CDR3 sequence is 14 residues long. These same records also appear under a second study, on human thymus T cells. Per that paper: Thymus was obtained from resections taken during corrective heart surgery.

The V call is TRBV13, the J call TRBJ1-2; TRBD1 matches 7 bases. Sequencing was carried out using thymocytes. This TCR was recovered from a boy younger than two with a congenital heart defect. CDR3 sequence reads: CASSYKGGDYGYTF. The CDR3 DNA is TGTGCCAGCAGCTATAAAGGGGGCGACTATGGCTACACCTTC.